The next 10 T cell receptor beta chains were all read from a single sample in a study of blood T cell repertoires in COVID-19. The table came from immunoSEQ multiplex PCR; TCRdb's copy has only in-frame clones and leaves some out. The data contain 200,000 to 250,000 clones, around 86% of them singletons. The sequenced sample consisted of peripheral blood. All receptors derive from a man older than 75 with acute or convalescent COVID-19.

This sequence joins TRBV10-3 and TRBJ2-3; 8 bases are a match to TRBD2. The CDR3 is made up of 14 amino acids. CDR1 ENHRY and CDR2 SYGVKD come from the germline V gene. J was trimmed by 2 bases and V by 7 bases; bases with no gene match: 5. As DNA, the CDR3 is TGTGCCATCACTCAGCGGGGGCTCACAGATACGCAGTATTTT. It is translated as CAITQRGLTDTQYF.

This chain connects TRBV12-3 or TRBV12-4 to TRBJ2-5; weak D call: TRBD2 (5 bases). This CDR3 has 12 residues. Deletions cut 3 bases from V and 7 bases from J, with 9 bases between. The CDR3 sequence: CASSFGDGTQYF. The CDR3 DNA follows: TGTGCCAGCAGTTTCGGGGATGGGACCCAGTACTTC.

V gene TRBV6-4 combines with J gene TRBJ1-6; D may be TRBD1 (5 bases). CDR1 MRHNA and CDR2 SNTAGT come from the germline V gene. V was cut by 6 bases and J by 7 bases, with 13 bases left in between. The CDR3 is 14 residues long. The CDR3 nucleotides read TGTGCCAGCAGGGGCGGGGGAGAGAATTCACCCCTCCACTTT. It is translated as CASRGGGENSPLHF.

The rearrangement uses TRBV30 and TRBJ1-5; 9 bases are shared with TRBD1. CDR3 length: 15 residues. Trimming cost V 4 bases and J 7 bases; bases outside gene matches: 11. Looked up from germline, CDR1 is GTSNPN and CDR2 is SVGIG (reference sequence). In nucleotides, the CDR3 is TGTGCCTGGAATCCCGGGACAGGGATCAGCCAGCCCCAGCATTTT. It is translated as CAWNPGTGISQPQHF.

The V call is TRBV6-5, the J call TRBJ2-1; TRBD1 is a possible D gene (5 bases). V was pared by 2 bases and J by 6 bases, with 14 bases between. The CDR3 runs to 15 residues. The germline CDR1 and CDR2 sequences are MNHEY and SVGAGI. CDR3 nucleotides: TGTGCCAGCAGTTACCGGCAGGGTGGGCCCAATGAGCAGTTCTTC. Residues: CASSYRQGGPNEQFF.

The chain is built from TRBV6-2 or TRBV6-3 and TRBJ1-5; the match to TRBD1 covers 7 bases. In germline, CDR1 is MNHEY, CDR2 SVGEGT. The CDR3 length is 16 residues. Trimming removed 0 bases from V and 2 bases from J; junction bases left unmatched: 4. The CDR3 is CASSYSLQGRNQPQHF. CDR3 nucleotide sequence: TGTGCCAGCAGTTACTCGTTACAGGGGCGCAATCAGCCCCAGCATTTT.

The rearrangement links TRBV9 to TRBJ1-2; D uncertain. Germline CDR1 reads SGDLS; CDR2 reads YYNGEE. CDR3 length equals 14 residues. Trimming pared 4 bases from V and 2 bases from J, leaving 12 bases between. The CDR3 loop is CASSPRRENYGYTF. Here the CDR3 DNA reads TGTGCCAGCAGCCCTCGGCGGGAGAACTATGGCTACACCTTC.

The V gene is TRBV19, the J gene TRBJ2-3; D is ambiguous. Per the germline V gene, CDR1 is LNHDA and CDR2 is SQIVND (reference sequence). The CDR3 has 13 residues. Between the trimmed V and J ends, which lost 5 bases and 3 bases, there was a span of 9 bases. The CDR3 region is CASSPGKTDTQYF. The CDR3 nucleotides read TGTGCCAGTAGTCCCGGTAAAACAGATACGCAGTATTTT.

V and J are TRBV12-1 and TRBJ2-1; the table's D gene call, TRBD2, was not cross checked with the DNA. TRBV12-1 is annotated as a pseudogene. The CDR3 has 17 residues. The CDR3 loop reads CASSPFHRDLEDNEQFF. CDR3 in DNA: TGTGCCAGCAGCCCCTTTCACCGGGACTTGGAGGACAATGAGCAGTTCTTC.

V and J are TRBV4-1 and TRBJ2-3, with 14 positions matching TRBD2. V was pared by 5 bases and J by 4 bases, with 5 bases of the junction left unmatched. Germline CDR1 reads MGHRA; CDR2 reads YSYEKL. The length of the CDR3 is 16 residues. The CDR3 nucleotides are TGCGCCAGCAGCGAAGGACTAGCGGGAGGTGCAGATACGCAGTATTTT. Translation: CASSEGLAGGADTQYF.